The entry below gives a single T cell receptor beta chain sequence along with its context. The data stem from a study of control samples from healthy donors and cancer patients. In germline, CDR1 is SGHNT, CDR2 YYREEE (reference sequence). This CDR3 is 14 amino acids long. V was shortened by 1 base and J by 4 bases, with 9 bases between the two germline ends. Some clones are missing from TCRdb's copy, which holds only in-frame ones; the method was immunoSEQ multiplex PCR. Of about 120,000 clones in the sample, approximately 88% were seen once. The specimen sequenced was blood. The receptor was derived from a man aged 45-65 years in good health. The rearrangement links TRBV5-4 to TRBJ2-1, with unresolved D. CDR3 sequence reads: CASSLIGGYNEQFF. The CDR3 coding sequence is TGTGCCAGCAGCTTGATCGGCGGTTACAATGAGCAGTTCTTC.